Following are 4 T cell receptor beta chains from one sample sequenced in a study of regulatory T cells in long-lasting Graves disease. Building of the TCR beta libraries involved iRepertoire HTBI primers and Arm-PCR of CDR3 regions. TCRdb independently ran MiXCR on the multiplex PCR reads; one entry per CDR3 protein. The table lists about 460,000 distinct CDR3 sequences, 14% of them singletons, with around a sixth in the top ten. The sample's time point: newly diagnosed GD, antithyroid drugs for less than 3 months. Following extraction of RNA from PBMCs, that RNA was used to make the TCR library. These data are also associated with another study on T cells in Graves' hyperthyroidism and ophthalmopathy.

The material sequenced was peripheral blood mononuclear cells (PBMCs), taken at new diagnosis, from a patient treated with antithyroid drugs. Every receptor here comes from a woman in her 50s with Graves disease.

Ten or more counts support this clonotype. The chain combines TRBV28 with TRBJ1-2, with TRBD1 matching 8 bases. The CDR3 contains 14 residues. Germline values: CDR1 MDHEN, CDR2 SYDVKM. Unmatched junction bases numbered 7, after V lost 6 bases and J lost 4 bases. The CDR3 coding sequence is TGTGCCAGCAGCACGCCAGGGGGCAGCTATGGCTACACCTTC. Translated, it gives CASSTPGGSYGYTF.

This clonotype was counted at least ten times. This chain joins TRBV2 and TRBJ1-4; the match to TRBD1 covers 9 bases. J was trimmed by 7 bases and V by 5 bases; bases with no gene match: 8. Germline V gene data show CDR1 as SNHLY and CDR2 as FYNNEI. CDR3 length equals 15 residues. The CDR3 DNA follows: TGTGCCAGCAGTTCGAGACAGGGGGATGGTGAAAAACTGTTTTTT. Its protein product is CASSSRQGDGEKLFF.

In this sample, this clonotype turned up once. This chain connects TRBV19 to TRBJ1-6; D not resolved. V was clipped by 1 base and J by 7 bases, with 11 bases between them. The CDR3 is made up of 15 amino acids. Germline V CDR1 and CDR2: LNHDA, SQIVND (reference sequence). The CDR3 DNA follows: TGTGCCAGTAGTATAGGACGAGGATGGAATTCACCCCTCCACTTT. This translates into CASSIGRGWNSPLHF.

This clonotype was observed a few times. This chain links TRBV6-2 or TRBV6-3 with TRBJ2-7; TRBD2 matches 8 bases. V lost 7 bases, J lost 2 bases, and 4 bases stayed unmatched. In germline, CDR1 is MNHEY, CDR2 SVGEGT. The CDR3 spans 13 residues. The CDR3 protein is CASMTSDPYEQYF. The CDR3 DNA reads TGTGCCAGCATGACTAGCGACCCCTACGAGCAGTACTTC.